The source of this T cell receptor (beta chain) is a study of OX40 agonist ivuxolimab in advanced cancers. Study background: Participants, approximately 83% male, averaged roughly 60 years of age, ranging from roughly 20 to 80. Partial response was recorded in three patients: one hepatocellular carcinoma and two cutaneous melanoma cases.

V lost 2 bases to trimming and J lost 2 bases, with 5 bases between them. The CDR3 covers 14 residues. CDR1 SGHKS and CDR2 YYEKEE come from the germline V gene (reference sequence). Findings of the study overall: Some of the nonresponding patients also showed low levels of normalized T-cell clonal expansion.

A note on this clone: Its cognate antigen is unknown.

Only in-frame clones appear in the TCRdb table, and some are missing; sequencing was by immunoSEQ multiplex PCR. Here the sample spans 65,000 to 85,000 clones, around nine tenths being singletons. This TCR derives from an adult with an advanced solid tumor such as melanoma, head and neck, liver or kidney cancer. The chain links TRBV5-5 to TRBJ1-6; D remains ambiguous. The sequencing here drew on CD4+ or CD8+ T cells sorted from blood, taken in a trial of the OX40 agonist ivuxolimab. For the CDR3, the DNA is TGTGCCAGCAGCTTCGGGCCCTATAATTCACCCCTCCACTTT. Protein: CASSFGPYNSPLHF. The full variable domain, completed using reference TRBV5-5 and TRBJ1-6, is DAGVTQSPTHLIKTRGQQVTLRCSPISGHKSVSWYQQVLGQGPQFIFQYYEKEERGRGNFPDRFSARQFPNYSSELNVNALLLGDSALYLCASSFGPYNSPLHFGNGTRLTVT.